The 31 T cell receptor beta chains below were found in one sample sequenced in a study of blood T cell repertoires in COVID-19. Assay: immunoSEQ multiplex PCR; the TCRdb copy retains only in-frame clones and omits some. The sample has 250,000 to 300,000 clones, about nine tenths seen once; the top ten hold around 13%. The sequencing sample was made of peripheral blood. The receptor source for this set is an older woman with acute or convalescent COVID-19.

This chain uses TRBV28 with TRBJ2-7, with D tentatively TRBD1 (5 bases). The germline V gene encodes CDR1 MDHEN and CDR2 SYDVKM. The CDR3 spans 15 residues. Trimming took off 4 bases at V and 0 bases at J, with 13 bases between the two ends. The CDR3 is CASSSAGSSSYEQYF. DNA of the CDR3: TGTGCCAGCAGTTCGGCAGGGTCCAGCTCCTACGAGCAGTACTTC.

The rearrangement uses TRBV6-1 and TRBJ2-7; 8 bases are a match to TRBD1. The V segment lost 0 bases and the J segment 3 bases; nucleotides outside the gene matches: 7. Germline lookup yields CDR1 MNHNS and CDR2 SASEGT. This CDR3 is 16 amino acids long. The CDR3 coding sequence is TGTGCCAGCAGTGAAGCGTCGTCAGGGGGCCGCTACGAGCAGTACTTC. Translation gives CASSEASSGGRYEQYF.

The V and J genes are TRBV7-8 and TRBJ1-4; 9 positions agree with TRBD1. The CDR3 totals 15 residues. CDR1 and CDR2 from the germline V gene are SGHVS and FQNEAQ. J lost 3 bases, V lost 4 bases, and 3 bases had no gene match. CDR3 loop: CASSWGTGPNEKLFF. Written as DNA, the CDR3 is TGTGCCAGCAGCTGGGGGACAGGGCCTAATGAAAAACTGTTTTTT.

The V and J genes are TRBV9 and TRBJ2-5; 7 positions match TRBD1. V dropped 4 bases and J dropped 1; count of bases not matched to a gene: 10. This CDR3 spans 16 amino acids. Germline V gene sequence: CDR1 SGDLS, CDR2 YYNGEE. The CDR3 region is CASSFRDSDFQETQYF. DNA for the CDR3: TGTGCCAGCAGCTTCCGGGACAGCGACTTCCAAGAGACCCAGTACTTC.

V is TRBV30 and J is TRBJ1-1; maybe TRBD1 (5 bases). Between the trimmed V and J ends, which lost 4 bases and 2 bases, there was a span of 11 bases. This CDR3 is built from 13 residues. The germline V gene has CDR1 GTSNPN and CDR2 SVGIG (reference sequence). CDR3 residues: CAWTAGGNTEAFF. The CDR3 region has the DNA TGTGCCTGGACCGCCGGGGGAAACACTGAAGCTTTCTTT.

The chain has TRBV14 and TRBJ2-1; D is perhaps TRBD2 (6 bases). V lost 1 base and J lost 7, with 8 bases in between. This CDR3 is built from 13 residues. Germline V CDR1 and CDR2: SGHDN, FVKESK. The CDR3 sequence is CASSQGEVNEQFF. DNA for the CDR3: TGTGCCAGCAGCCAAGGGGAGGTAAATGAGCAGTTCTTC.

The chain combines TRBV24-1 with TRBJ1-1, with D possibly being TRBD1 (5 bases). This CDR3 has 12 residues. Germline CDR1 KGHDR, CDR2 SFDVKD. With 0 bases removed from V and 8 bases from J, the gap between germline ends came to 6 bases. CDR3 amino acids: CATSDLRGEAFF. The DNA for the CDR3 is TGTGCCACCAGTGATTTGAGGGGCGAAGCTTTCTTT.

The CDR3: CASSQASSQGLTGGYTF. The CDR3 region has the DNA TGCGCCAGCAGCCAGGCTTCCTCGCAGGGACTAACTGGTGGCTACACCTTC. The J gene is TRBJ1-2, the V gene TRBV4-1, with D possibly matching TRBD1 (5 bases). The CDR3 spans 17 residues. Germline loops: CDR1 MGHRA, CDR2 YSYEKL. The ends were cut back, 3 bases at V and 7 bases at J, with 24 bases in the middle.

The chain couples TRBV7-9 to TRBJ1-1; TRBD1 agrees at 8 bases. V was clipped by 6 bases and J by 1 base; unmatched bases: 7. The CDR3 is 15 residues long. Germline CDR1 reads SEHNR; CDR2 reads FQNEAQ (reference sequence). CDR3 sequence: CASSQRTGPNTEAFF. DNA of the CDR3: TGTGCCAGCAGTCAAAGGACAGGGCCGAACACTGAAGCTTTCTTT. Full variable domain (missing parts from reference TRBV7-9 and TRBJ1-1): DTGVSQNPRHKITKRGQNVTFRCDPISEHNRLYWYRQTLGQGPEFLTYFQNEAQLEKSRLLSDRFSAERPKGSFSTLEIQRTEQGDSAMYLCASSQRTGPNTEAFFGQGTRLTVV.

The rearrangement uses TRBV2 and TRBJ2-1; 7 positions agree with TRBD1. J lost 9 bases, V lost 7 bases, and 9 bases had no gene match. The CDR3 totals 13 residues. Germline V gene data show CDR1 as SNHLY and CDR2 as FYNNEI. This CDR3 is CASTETGSSEQFF. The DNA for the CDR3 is TGTGCCAGCACCGAGACAGGGTCATCTGAGCAGTTCTTC.

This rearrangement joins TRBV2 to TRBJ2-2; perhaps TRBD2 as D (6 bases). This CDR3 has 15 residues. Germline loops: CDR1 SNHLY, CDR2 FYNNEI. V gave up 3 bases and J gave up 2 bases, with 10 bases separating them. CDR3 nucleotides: TGTGCCAGCAGTGAGGGACTGTTCAACACCGGGGAGCTGTTTTTT. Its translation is CASSEGLFNTGELFF. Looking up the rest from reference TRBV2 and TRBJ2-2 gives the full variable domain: EPEVTQTPSHQVTQMGQEVILRCVPISNHLYFYWYRQILGQKVEFLVSFYNNEISEKSEIFDDQFSVERPDGSNFTLKIRSTKLEDSAMYFCASSEGLFNTGELFFGEGSRLTVL.

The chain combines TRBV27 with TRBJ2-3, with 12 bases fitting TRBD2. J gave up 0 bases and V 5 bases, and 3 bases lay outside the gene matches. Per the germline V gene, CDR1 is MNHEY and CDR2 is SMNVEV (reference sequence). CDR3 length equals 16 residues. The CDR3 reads CASSRLAGASTDTQYF. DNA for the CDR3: TGTGCCAGCAGTAGACTAGCGGGAGCCAGCACAGATACGCAGTATTTT.

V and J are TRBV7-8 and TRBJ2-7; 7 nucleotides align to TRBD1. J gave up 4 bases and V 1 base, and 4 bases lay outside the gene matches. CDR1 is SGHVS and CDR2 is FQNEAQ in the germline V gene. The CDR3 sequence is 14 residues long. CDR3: CASSLGQGQYEQYF. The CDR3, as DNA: TGTGCCAGCAGCTTAGGACAGGGACAGTACGAGCAGTACTTC.

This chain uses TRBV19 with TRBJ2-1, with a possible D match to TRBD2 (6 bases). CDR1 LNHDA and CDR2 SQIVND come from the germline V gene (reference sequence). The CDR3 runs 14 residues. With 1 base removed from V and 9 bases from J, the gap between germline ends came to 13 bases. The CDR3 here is CASSIGATRFEQFF. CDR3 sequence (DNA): TGTGCCAGTAGTATAGGTGCGACTAGGTTTGAGCAGTTCTTC.

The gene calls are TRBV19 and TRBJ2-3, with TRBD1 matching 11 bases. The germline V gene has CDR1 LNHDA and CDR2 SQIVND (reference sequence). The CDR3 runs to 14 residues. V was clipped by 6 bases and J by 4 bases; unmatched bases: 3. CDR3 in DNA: TGTGCCAGTAGGGGACAGGGGGTCCCAGATACGCAGTATTTT. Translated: CASRGQGVPDTQYF.

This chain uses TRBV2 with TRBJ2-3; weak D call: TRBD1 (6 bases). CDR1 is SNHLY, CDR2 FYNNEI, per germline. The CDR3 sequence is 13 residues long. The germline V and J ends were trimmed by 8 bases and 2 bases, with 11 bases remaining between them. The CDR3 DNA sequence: TGTGCCAGCTCCGGACAGTTCACAGATACGCAGTATTTT. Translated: CASSGQFTDTQYF.

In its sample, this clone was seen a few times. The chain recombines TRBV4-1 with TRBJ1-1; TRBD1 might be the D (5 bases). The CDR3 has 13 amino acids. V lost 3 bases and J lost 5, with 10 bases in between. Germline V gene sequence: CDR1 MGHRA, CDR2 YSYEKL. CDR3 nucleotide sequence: TGCGCCAGCAGCCAGCCAGGGCGGACTGAAGCTTTCTTT. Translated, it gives CASSQPGRTEAFF.

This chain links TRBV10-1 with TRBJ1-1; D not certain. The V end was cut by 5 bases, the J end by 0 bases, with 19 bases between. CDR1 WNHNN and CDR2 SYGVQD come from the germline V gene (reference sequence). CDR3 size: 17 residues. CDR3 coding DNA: TGCGCCAGCAGTTCCAAAAAGAAGGGAGGGCTGAACACTGAAGCTTTCTTT. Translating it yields CASSSKKKGGLNTEAFF.

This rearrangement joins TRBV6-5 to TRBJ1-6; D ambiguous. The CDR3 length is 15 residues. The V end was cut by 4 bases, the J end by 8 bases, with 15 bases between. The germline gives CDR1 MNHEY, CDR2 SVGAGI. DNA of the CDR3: TGTGCCAGCAGTTTTACTATGGGTCGTGATTCACCCCTCCACTTT. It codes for CASSFTMGRDSPLHF.

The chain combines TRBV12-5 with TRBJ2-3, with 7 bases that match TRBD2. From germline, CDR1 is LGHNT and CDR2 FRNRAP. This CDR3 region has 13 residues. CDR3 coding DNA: TGTGCCCGGGGGAGGGTGAGCACAGATACGCAGTATTTT. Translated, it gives CARGRVSTDTQYF. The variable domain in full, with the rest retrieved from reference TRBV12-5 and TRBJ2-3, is DARVTQTPRHKVTEMGQEVTMRCQPILGHNTVFWYRQTMMQGLELLAYFRNRAPLDDSGMPKDRFSAEMPDATLATLKIQPSEPRDSAVYFCARGRVSTDTQYFGPGTRLTVL.

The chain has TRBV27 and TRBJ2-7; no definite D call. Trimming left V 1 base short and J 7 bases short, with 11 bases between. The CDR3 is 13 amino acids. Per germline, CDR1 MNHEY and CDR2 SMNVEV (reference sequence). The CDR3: CASSLFLPAEQYF. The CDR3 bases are TGTGCCAGCAGTTTATTCCTGCCTGCGGAGCAGTACTTC.

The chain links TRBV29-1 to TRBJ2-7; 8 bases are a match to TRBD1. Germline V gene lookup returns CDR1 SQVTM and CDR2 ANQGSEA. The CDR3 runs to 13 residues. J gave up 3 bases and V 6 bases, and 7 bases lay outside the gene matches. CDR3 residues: CSVLTRGHYEQYF. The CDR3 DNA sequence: TGCAGCGTCCTCACCAGGGGGCACTACGAGCAGTACTTC.

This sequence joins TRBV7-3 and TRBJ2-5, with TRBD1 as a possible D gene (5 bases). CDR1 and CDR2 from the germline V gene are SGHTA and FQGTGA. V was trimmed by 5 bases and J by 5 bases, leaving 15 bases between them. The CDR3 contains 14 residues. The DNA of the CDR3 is TGTGCCAGCAGCCCGGATAGGGGCGCCGAGACCCAGTACTTC. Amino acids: CASSPDRGAETQYF.

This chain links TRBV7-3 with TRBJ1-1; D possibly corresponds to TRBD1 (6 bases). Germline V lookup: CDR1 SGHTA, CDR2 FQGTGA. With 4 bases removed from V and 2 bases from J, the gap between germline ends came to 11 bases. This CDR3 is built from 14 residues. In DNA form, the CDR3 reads TGTGCCAGCAGCTCTCAGGGGCTCAACACTGAAGCTTTCTTT. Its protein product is CASSSQGLNTEAFF. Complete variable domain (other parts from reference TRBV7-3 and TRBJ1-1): GAGVSQTPSNKVTEKGKYVELRCDPISGHTALYWYRQSLGQGPEFLIYFQGTGAADDSGLPNDRFFAVRPEGSVSTLKIQRTERGDSAVYLCASSSQGLNTEAFFGQGTRLTVV.

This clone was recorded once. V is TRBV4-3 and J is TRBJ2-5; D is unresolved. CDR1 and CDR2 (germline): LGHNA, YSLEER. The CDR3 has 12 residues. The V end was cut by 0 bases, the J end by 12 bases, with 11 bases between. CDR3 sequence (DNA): TGCGCCAGCAGCCAAGACCCCAGTCATGAGTACTTC. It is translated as CASSQDPSHEYF.

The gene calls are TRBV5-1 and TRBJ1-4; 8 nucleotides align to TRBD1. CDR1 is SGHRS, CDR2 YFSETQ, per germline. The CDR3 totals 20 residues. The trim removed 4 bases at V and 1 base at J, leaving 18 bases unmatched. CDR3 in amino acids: CASSEGRAGGTMRTNEKLFF. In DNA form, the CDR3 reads TGCGCCAGCAGCGAGGGAAGGGCAGGGGGCACGATGAGAACTAATGAAAAACTGTTTTTT.

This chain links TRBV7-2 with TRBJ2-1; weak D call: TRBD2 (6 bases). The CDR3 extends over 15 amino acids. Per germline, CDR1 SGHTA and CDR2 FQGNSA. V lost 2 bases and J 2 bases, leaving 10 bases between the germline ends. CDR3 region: CASSLSGAPYNEQFF. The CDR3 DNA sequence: TGTGCCAGCAGCTTATCGGGAGCGCCCTACAATGAGCAGTTCTTC.

CDR3 residues: CASMSGRAGEQYF. The CDR3, as DNA: TGTGCCAGCATGAGCGGGAGGGCAGGGGAGCAGTACTTC. The chain employs TRBV28 and TRBJ2-7, with 10 bases matching TRBD2. With 7 bases clipped from V and 7 bases from J, the junction kept 7 bases outside the gene matches. The CDR3 is made up of 13 amino acids. Germline CDR1 reads MDHEN; CDR2 reads SYDVKM.

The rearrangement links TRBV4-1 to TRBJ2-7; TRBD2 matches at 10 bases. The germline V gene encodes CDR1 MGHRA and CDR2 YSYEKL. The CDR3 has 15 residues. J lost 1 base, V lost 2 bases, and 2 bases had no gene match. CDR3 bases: TGCGCCAGCAGCCAATTTAGCGGGAGGTCCTACGAGCAGTACTTC. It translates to CASSQFSGRSYEQYF.

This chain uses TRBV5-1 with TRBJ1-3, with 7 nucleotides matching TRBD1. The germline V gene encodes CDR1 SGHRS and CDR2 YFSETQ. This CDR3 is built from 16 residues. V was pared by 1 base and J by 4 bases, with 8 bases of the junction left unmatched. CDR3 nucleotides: TGCGCCAGCAGCTTGAGTGGGACAGCTGCAGGAAACACCATATATTTT. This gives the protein CASSLSGTAAGNTIYF.

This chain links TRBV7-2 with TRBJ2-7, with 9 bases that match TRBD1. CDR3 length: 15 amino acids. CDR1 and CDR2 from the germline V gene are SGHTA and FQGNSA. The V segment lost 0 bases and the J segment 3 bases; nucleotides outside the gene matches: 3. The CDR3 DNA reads TGTGCCAGCAGCTTAGCACCGGACAGGGGCTACGAGCAGTACTTC. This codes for CASSLAPDRGYEQYF.